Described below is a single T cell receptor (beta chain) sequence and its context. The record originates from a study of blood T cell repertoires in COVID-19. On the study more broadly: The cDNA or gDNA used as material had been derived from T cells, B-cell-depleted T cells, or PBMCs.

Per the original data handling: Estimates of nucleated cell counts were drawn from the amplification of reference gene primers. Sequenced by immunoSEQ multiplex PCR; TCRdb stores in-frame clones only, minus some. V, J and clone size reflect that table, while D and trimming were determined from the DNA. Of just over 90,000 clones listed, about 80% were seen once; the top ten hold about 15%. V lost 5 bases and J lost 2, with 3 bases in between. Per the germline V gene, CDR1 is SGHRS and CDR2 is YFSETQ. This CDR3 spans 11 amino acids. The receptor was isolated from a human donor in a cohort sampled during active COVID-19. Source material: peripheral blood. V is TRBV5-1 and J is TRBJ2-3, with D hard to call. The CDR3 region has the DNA TGCGCCAGCAGATACACAGATACGCAGTATTTT. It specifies CASRYTDTQYF.